This TCR beta chain derives from a study of preoperative IRX-2 immunotherapy in early breast cancer. The count of this clone is one. Treatment here: preoperative locoregional IRX-2 cytokine immunotherapy. Samples came from a phase Ib trial of preoperative locoregional IRX-2 cytokine immunotherapy. Assay used: immunoSEQ multiplex PCR; TCRdb lists only in-frame clones, some missing. This table has approximately 28,000 clones, roughly four fifths appearing once. Sequencing was performed on lymph node tissue, taken after IRX-2 immunotherapy. This TCR was sampled from a human donor with breast cancer.

The CDR3, as DNA: TGTGCCAGCTCACCCCATAGTGACACTGAAGCTTTCTTT. Its protein is CASSPHSDTEAFF. The V call is TRBV18, the J call TRBJ1-1, with D unclear. The germline CDR1 and CDR2 sequences are KGHSH and LQKENI. The CDR3 covers 13 residues. The V and J ends lost 3 bases and 3 bases respectively, with 8 bases between them.